A selection of T cell receptor beta chains follows, all from one sample in a study of molecular identifiers for immune sequencing clone quantification. TCRdb re-called the PCR reads through MiXCR, storing one row per CDR3 protein. In the table there are about 640,000 distinct CDR3 sequences, just under 20% of which are singletons. The specimen sequenced was naive CD8+ T cells from blood, with Jurkat cell RNA spiked in. The receptors here all came from a human donor in good health. Some libraries in this study had Jurkat cell RNA spiked in. Each CDR3 is given with its conserved first and last residue. The D gene is left open where the match is weak. Size values are once, few and many counts, or a class for expanded clones, and some rows have none.

v_call	clone_size	d_call	j_call	cdr3_aa	cdr3_nt
TRBV7-9	many	TRBD2	TRBJ2-3	CASSLAASGLGDTQYF	TGTGCCAGCAGCTTAGCGGCTAGCGGGCTCGGGGATACGCAGTATTTT
TRBV3-1	NA	NA	TRBJ2-3	CASSPGTEGTQYF	TGTGCCAGCAGCCCCGGGACTGAGGGTACGCAGTATTTT
TRBV27	many	TRBD1	TRBJ2-3	CASGTGPSTDTQYF	TGTGCCAGCGGGACAGGCCCTAGCACAGATACGCAGTATTTT
TRBV5-6	NA	NA	TRBJ2-7	CASSLGGGQRYEQYF	TGTGCCAGCAGCTTGGGAGGTGGACAAAGATACGAGCAGTACTTC
TRBV14	many	NA	TRBJ1-1	CASSPWTGSEAFF	TGTGCCAGCAGCCCCTGGACGGGCTCTGAAGCTTTCTTT
TRBV19	few	TRBD1	TRBJ1-1	CASSYRVRGPEAFF	TGTGCCAGTAGTTACAGGGTCAGGGGGCCTGAAGCTTTCTTT
TRBV12-3/TRBV12-4	few	NA	TRBJ1-2	CASSPLSHSPLYGYTF	TGTGCCAGCAGTCCCCTGTCCCATTCCCCTCTCTATGGCTACACCTTC
TRBV28	many	NA	TRBJ2-7	CASSFKGADRQYF	TGTGCCAGCAGTTTCAAAGGGGCGGATCGGCAGTACTTC
TRBV4-1	few	NA	TRBJ2-7	CASSYDGSGYEQYF	TGCGCCAGCAGCTACGATGGTAGCGGCTACGAGCAGTACTTC
TRBV4-3	many	TRBD1	TRBJ2-7	CASSRGVDRGYEQYF	TGCGCCAGCAGCCGGGGTGTAGACAGGGGCTACGAGCAGTACTTC
TRBV20-1	many	NA	TRBJ2-7	CSARSLANYEQYF	TGCAGTGCTAGATCTCTAGCGAACTACGAGCAGTACTTC
TRBV19	few	NA	TRBJ2-1	CASSMLGVGVAREQFF	TGTGCCAGTAGTATGTTGGGGGTTGGAGTAGCGCGTGAGCAGTTCTTC
TRBV27	NA	NA	TRBJ2-7	CASSPHLGYEQYF	TGTGCCAGCAGTCCCCACCTTGGGTACGAGCAGTACTTC
TRBV28	many	TRBD1	TRBJ2-3	CASRTRDRYTDTQYF	TGTGCCAGCAGAACGAGGGACAGATACACAGATACGCAGTATTTT
TRBV28	NA	NA	TRBJ2-2	CASRIQITGKLFF	TGTGCCAGCAGAATACAGATCACCGGGAAGCTGTTTTTT
TRBV5-1	NA	TRBD2	TRBJ2-1	CASSLEGTTSSYNEQFF	TGCGCCAGCAGCTTAGAAGGGACTACCAGCTCCTACAATGAGCAGTTCTTC
TRBV2	few	TRBD2	TRBJ2-1	CASGRTSGRENEQFF	TGTGCCAGCGGGAGGACTAGCGGGAGGGAAAATGAGCAGTTCTTC
TRBV18	few	NA	TRBJ2-5	CASSPRQPETQYF	TGTGCCAGCTCACCACGACAGCCAGAGACCCAGTACTTC
TRBV9	few	NA	TRBJ1-1	CASSVGGFGLNTEAFF	TGTGCCAGCAGCGTAGGAGGATTTGGATTGAACACTGAAGCTTTCTTT
TRBV20-1	many	NA	TRBJ2-3	CSIPRGPRTDTQYF	TGCAGTATCCCGCGGGGGCCACGCACAGATACGCAGTATTTT
TRBV5-4	few	NA	TRBJ2-3	CASSVVGGVGTDTQYF	TGTGCCAGCAGTGTGGTCGGGGGAGTTGGCACAGATACGCAGTATTTT
TRBV4-3	many	NA	TRBJ2-7	CASSLLPGNEQYF	TGCGCCAGCAGCCTGCTGCCGGGGAACGAGCAGTACTTC
TRBV5-1	NA	NA	TRBJ2-7	CASSLVWGNSYDQYF	TGCGCCAGCAGCTTGGTATGGGGGAACTCCTACGATCAGTACTTC
TRBV6-5	NA	NA	TRBJ1-1	CTSSYYAGVLTEAFF	TGCACCAGCAGTTACTACGCCGGGGTTTTAACTGAAGCTTTCTTT
TRBV6-5	NA	NA	TRBJ2-1	CASSSFLGTRDNEQFF	TGTGCCAGCAGTTCATTCCTCGGGACCAGAGACAATGAGCAGTTCTTC
TRBV28	many	TRBD2	TRBJ2-2	CASSLAGAGPVGELFF	TGTGCCAGCAGTCTAGCGGGAGCGGGGCCCGTCGGGGAGCTGTTTTTT
TRBV19	few	NA	TRBJ1-1	CASSIGQGWNTEAFF	TGTGCCAGTAGTATTGGGCAGGGCTGGAACACTGAAGCTTTCTTT
TRBV6-5	few	TRBD2	TRBJ2-5	CASASGAGVGETQYF	TGTGCCAGCGCCTCCGGGGCGGGGGTGGGTGAGACCCAGTACTTC
TRBV20-1	NA	NA	TRBJ1-2	CPEMRLLYEFHNYGYTF	TGCCCCGAGATGCGACTCCTTTATGAATTTCATAACTATGGCTACACCTTC